These 10 T cell receptor beta chains share one sample of origin, sequenced in a study of OX40 agonist ivuxolimab in advanced cancers. Using immunoSEQ multiplex PCR, the repertoire was profiled, and TCRdb retains in-frame clones only, with some absent. The sample records about 64,000 clones, around 84% being singletons. This specimen consisted of CD4+ or CD8+ T cells sorted from blood, obtained in a trial of the OX40 agonist ivuxolimab. The receptors shown here come from an adult with an advanced solid tumor such as melanoma, head and neck, liver or kidney cancer.

CDR3 protein: CAIRPGNYEQYF. The CDR3 nucleotides are TGTGCCATCCGTCCGGGGAACTACGAGCAGTACTTC. This rearrangement joins TRBV28 to TRBJ2-7, with a weak D call TRBD2 (5 bases). The CDR3 loop spans 12 amino acids. Germline CDR1 is MDHEN and CDR2 is SYDVKM. Trimming took off 10 bases at V and 3 bases at J, with 13 bases between the two ends.

The chain combines TRBV7-2 with TRBJ2-5; no reliable D call. Trimming removed 7 bases from V and 1 base from J, with 10 bases in between. The CDR3 is 13 amino acids. Germline CDR1 SGHTA, CDR2 FQGNSA. The DNA for the CDR3 is TGTGCCAGCACACAGCCTTCCCAAGAGACCCAGTACTTC. Its translation is CASTQPSQETQYF.

This chain links TRBV5-8 with TRBJ2-1; D may be TRBD1 (5 bases). The CDR3 loop spans 14 amino acids. From germline, CDR1 is SGHTS and CDR2 YDEGEE. V lost 0 bases to trimming and J lost 8 bases, with 12 bases between them. The CDR3 protein is CASSLVRVAHEQFF. CDR3 nucleotides: TGTGCCAGCAGCTTGGTCAGGGTTGCCCATGAGCAGTTCTTC.

The chain has TRBV6-4 and TRBJ2-7; possible D gene TRBD2, 6 bases. In germline, CDR1 is MRHNA, CDR2 SNTAGT. CDR3 length: 13 amino acids. The V end was cut by 10 bases, the J end by 3 bases, with 16 bases between. CDR3: CATARDFNYEQYF. In DNA, the CDR3 is TGTGCCACCGCCCGGGACTTTAACTACGAGCAGTACTTC.

The chain is built from TRBV19 and TRBJ1-3; D is ambiguous. Germline values: CDR1 LNHDA, CDR2 SQIVND (reference sequence). There are 16 residues in the CDR3. V lost 6 bases, J lost 0 bases, and 15 bases lay in between. CDR3 in amino acids: CASRGSMRSSGNTIYF. In DNA form, the CDR3 reads TGTGCCAGTAGGGGCAGTATGAGGAGCTCTGGAAACACCATATATTTT.

The gene calls are TRBV6-5 and TRBJ2-7; possible D gene TRBD2, 6 bases. The CDR3 sequence is 14 residues long. From germline, CDR1 is MNHEY and CDR2 SVGAGI. Trimming pared 5 bases from V and 2 bases from J, leaving 13 bases between. The CDR3 nucleotides are TGTGCCAGCAGTCCCTTTCCGGGGGCCTACGAGCAGTACTTC. Translated: CASSPFPGAYEQYF.

This clone was seen a few times. J is TRBJ2-7 and V is TRBV29-1; 7 bases fit TRBD1. Trimming took 2 bases from V and 0 from J; bases not matched to a gene: 10. CDR3 length: 16 amino acids. Per germline, CDR1 SQVTM and CDR2 ANQGSEA. This chain's CDR3 is CSVEPLTGSNSYEQYF. CDR3 nucleotides: TGCAGCGTTGAACCCTTGACAGGGTCTAACTCCTACGAGCAGTACTTC.

This chain connects TRBV28 to TRBJ1-1; 9 bases align to TRBD1. The V segment lost 4 bases and the J segment 0 bases; nucleotides outside the gene matches: 6. Germline-derived CDR1 and CDR2 are MDHEN and SYDVKM. CDR3 length: 16 residues. For the CDR3, the DNA is TGTGCCAGCAGTTCTCGGACAGGGGAGGTGAACACTGAAGCTTTCTTT. Translation: CASSSRTGEVNTEAFF. The variable domain in full, with the rest retrieved from reference TRBV28 and TRBJ1-1, is DVKVTQSSRYLVKRTGEKVFLECVQDMDHENMFWYRQDPGLGLRLIYFSYDVKMKEKGDIPEGYSVSREKKERFSLILESASTNQTSMYLCASSSRTGEVNTEAFFGQGTRLTVV.

This chain uses TRBV7-8 with TRBJ1-1, with D tentatively TRBD1 (6 bases). CDR1 and CDR2 from the germline V gene are SGHVS and FQNEAQ. This CDR3 is built from 15 residues. V lost 5 bases and J lost 3, with 16 bases in between. CDR3 nucleotide sequence: TGTGCCAGCAGCCCCCCAGGGGCGCGGGACACTGAAGCTTTCTTT. Translation gives CASSPPGARDTEAFF. The full variable domain, with the rest looked up from reference TRBV7-8 and TRBJ1-1, is GAGVSQSPRYKVAKRGQDVALRCDPISGHVSLFWYQQALGQGPEFLTYFQNEAQLDKSGLPSDRFFAERPEGSVSTLKIQRTQQEDSAVYLCASSPPGARDTEAFFGQGTRLTVV.

The V call is TRBV6-6, the J call TRBJ1-6; D unresolved. In germline, CDR1 is MNHNY, CDR2 SVGAGI (reference sequence). CDR3 length: 15 residues. V was pared by 2 bases and J by 5 bases, with 10 bases between. The CDR3 bases are TGTGCCAGCAGTTACACCAAGACTAATAATTCACCCCTCCACTTT. It specifies CASSYTKTNNSPLHF.